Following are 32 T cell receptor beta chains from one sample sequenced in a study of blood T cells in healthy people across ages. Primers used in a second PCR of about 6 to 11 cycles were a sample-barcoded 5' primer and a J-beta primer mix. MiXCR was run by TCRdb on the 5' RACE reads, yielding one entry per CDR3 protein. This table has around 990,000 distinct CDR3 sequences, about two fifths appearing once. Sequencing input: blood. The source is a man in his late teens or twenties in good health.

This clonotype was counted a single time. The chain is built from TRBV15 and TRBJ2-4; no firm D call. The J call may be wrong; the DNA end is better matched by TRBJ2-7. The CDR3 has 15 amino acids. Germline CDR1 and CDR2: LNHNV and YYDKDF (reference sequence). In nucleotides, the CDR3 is TGTGCCACCAGCAGAGATATGAGCGTATCCTACGAGCAGTACTTC. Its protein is CATSRDMSVSYEQYF.

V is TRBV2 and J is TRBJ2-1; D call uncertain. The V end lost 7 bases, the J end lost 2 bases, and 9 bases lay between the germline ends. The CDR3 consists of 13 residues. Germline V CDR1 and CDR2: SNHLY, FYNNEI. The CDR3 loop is CASKDSAYNEQFF. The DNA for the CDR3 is TGTGCCAGCAAAGACTCGGCCTACAATGAGCAGTTCTTC.

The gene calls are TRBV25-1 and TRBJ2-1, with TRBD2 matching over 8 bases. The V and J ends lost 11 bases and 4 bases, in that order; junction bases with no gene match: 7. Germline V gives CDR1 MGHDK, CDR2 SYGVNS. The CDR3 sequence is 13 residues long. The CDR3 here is CAVGTSGYNEQFF. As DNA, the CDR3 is TGTGCCGTCGGAACTAGCGGTTACAATGAGCAGTTCTTC.

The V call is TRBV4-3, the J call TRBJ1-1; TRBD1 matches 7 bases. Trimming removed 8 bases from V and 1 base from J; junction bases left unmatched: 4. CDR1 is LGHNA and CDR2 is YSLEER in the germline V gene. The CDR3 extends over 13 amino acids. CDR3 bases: TGCGCCAGCGGACAGGTCGCGAACACTGAAGCTTTCTTT. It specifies CASGQVANTEAFF.

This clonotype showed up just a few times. CDR3: CSVAGVGEKLFF. Written as DNA, the CDR3 is TGCAGCGTTGCGGGGGTTGGTGAAAAACTGTTTTTT. The chain recombines TRBV29-1 with TRBJ1-4, with D possibly TRBD1 on 5 matching bases. CDR1 is SQVTM, CDR2 ANQGSEA, per germline. This CDR3 contains 12 residues. The ends were cut back, 4 bases at V and 7 bases at J, with 10 bases in the middle.

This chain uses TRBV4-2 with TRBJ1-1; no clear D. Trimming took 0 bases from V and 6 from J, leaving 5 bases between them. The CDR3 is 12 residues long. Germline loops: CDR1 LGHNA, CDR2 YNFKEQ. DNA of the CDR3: TGTGCCAGCAGCCAAGATAAACCTGAAGCTTTCTTT. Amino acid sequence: CASSQDKPEAFF.

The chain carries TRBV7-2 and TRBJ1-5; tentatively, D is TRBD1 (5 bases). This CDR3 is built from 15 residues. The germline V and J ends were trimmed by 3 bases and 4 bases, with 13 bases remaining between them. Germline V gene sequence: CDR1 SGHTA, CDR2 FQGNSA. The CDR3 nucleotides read TGTGCCAGCAGCTTTAGGGGAGCTTTTAATCAGCCCCAGCATTTT. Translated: CASSFRGAFNQPQHF.

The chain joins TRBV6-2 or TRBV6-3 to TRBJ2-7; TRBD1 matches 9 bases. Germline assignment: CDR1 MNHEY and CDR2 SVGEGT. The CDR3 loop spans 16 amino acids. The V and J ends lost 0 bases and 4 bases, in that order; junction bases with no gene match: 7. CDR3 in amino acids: CASSYSGTGSLYEQYF. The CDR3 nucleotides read TGTGCCAGCAGTTACTCCGGGACAGGGAGTCTTTACGAGCAGTACTTC.

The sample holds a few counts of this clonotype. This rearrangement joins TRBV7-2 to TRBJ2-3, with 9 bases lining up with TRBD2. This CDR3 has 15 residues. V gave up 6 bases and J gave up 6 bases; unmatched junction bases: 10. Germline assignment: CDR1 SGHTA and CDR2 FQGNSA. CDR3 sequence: CASSPSGERSDTQYF. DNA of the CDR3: TGTGCCAGCAGTCCTAGCGGGGAGCGGAGTGATACGCAGTATTTT.

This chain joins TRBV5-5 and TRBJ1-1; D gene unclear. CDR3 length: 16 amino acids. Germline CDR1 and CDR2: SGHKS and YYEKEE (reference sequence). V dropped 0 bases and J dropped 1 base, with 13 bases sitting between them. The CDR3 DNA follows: TGTGCCAGCAGCTTGGTGGATCTCCCCTGGAACACTGAAGCTTTCTTT. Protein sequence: CASSLVDLPWNTEAFF.

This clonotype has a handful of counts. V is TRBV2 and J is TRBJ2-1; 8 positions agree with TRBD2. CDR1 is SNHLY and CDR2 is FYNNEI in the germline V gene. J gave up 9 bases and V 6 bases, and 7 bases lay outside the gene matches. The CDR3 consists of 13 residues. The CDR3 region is CASSRDGGGEQFF. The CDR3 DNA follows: TGTGCCAGCAGCCGAGACGGGGGGGGTGAGCAGTTCTTC.

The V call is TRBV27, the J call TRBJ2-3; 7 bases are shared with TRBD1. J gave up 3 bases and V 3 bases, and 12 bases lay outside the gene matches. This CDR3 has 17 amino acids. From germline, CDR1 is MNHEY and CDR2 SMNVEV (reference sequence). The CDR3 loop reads CASSFSKLTGMTDTQYF. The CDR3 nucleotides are TGTGCCAGCAGTTTCTCCAAGTTGACAGGGATGACAGATACGCAGTATTTT.

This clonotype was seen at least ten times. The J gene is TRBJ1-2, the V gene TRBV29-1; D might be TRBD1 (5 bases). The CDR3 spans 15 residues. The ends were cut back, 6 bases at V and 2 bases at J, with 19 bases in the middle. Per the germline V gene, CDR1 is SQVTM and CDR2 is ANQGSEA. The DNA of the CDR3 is TGCAGCGTCGCCGACGGGGGTTCGGCCAACTATGGCTACACCTTC. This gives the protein CSVADGGSANYGYTF. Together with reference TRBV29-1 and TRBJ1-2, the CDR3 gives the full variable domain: SAVISQKPSRDICQRGTSLTIQCQVDSQVTMMFWYRQQPGQSLTLIATANQGSEATYESGFVIDKFPISRPNLTFSTLTVSNMSPEDSSIYLCSVADGGSANYGYTFGSGTRLTVV.

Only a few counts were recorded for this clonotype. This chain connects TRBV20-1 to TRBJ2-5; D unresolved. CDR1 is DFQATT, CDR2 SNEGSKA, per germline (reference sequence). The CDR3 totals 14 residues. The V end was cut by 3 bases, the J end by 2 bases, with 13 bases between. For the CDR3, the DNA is TGCAGTGCTAGCGACGTCTGGCCACAAGAGACCCAGTACTTC. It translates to CSASDVWPQETQYF.

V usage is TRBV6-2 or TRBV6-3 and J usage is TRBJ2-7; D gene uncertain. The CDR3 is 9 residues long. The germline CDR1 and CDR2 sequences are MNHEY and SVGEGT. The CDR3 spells CAGSGEQYF. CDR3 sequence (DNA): TGTGCGGGTTCTGGCGAGCAGTACTTC.

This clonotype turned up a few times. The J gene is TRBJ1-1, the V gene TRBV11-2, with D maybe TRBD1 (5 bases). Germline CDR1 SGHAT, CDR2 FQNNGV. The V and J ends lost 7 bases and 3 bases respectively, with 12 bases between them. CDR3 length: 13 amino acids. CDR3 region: CASTLDSYTEAFF. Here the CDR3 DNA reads TGTGCCAGCACCCTCGACAGTTACACTGAAGCTTTCTTT.

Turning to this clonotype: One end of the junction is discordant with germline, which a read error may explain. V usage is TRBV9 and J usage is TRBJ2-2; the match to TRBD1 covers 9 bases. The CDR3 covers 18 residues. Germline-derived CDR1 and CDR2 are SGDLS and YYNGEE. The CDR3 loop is CAGSPRPNTGGDTGELFF. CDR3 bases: TGTGCCGGCAGCCCGCGACCTAACACAGGGGGCGACACCGGGGAGCTGTTTTTT.

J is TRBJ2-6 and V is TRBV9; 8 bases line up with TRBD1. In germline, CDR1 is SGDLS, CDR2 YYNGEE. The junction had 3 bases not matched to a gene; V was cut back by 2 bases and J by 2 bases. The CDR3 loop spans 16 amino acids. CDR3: CASSVTGDTGANVLTF. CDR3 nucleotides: TGTGCCAGCAGCGTGACAGGGGATACTGGGGCCAACGTCCTGACTTTC.

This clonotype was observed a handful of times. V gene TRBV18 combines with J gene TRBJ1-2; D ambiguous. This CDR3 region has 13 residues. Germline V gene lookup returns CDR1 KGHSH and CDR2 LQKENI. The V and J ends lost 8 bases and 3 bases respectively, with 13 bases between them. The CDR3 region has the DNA TGTGCCAGCCGCGGGAATGGAGACTATGGCTACACCTTC. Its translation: CASRGNGDYGYTF.

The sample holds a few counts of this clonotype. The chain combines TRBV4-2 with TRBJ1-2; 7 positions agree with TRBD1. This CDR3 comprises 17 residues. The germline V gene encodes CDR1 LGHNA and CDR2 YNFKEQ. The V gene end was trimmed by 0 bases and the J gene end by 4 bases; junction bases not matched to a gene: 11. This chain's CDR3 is CASSQDVPGQIIYGYTF. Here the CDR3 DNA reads TGTGCCAGCAGCCAAGATGTGCCGGGACAGATAATCTATGGCTACACCTTC.

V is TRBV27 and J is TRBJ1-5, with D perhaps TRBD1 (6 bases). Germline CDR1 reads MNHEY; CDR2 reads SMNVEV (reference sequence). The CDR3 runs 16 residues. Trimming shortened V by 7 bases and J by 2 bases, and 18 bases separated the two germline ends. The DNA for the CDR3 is TGTGCCAGCAAGATTAACAGGGATGGTGGCAATCAGCCCCAGCATTTT. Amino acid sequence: CASKINRDGGNQPQHF.

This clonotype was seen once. DNA of the CDR3: TGTGCCAGCAGCTTAAGGGTTTTAGGCAATGAGCAGTACTTC. It is translated as CASSLRVLGNEQYF. The chain carries TRBV5-5 and TRBJ2-7; D is undetermined. CDR3 length equals 14 residues. Germline CDR1 and CDR2: SGHKS and YYEKEE (reference sequence). Between the trimmed V and J ends, which lost 2 bases and 7 bases, there was a span of 16 bases.

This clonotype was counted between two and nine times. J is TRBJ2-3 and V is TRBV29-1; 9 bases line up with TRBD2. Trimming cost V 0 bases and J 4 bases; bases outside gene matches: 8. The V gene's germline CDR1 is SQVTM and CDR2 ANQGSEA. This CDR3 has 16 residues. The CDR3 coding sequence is TGCAGCGTTGAAGATCGGGCTAGCGGGGTTTCAGATACGCAGTATTTT. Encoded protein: CSVEDRASGVSDTQYF.

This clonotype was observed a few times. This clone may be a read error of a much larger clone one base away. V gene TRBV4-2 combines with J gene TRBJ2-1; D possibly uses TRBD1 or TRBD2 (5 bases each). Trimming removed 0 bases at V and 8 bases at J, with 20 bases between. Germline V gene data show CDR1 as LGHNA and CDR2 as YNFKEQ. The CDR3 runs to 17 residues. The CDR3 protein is CASSQDIGGGTSDEQFF. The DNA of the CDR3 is TGTGCCAGCAGCCAAGATATAGGAGGTGGGACGTCGGATGAGCAGTTCTTC.

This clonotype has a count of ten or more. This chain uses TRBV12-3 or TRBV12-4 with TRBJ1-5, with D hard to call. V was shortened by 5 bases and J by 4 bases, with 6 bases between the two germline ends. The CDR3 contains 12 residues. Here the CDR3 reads CASSPGNQPQHF. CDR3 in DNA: TGTGCCAGCAGTCCCGGTAATCAGCCCCAGCATTTT.

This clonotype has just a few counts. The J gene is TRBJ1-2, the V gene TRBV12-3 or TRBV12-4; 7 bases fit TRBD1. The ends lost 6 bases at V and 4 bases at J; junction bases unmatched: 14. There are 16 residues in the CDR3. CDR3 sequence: CASSPRGTAYSYGYTF. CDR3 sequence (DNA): TGTGCCAGCAGCCCCCGAGGGACAGCGTATTCCTATGGCTACACCTTC.

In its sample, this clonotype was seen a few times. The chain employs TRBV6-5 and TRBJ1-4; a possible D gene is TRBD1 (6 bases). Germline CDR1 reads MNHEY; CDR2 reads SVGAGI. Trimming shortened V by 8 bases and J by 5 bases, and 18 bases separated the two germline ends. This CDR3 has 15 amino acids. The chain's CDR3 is CASLQGKRANEKLFF. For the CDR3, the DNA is TGTGCCAGCCTCCAGGGGAAGAGGGCGAATGAAAAACTGTTTTTT.

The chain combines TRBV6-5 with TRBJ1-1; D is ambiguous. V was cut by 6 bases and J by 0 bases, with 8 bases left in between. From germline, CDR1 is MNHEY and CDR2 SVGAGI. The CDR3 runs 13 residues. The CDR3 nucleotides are TGTGCCAGCAGATTAACAGTGAACACTGAAGCTTTCTTT. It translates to CASRLTVNTEAFF.

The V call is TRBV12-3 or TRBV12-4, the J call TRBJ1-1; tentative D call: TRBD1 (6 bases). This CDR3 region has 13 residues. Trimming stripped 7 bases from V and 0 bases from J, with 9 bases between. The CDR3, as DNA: TGTGCCAGCATCGGACAGTTGAACACTGAAGCTTTCTTT. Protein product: CASIGQLNTEAFF.

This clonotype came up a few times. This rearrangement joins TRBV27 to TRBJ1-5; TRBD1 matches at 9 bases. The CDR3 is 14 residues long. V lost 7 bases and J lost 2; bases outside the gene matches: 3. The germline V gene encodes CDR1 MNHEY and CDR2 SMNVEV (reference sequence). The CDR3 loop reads CASNTGGRNQPQHF. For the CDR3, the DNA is TGTGCCAGCAATACAGGGGGCCGCAATCAGCCCCAGCATTTT.

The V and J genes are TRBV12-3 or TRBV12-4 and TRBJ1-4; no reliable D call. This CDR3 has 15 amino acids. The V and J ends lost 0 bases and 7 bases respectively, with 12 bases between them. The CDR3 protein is CASSLALRVSEKLFF. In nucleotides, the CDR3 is TGTGCCAGCAGTTTAGCGCTAAGAGTGAGTGAAAAACTGTTTTTT.

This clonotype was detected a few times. This CDR3 is CASSGGARYNEQFF. DNA of the CDR3: TGTGCCAGCAGCGGGGGGGCCCGATACAATGAGCAGTTCTTC. J is TRBJ2-1 and V is TRBV6-2 or TRBV6-3; 8 bases are a match to TRBD2. V trimming: 6 bases; J trimming: 4 bases; junction bases outside the gene matches: 5. This CDR3 comprises 14 residues. The germline gives CDR1 MNHEY, CDR2 SVGEGT.